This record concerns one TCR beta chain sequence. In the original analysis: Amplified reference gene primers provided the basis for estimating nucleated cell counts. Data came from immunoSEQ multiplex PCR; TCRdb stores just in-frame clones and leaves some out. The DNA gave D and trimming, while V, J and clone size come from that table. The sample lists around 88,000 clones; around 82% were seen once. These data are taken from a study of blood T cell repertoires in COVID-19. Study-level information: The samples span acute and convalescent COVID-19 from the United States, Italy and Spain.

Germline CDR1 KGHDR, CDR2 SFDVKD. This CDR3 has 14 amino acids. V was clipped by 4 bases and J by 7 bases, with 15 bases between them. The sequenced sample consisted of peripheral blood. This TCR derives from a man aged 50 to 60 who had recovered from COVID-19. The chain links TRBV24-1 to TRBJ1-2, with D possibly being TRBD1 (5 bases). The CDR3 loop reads CATSDGGVSGGYTF. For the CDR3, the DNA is TGTGCCACCAGTGACGGAGGGGTGTCGGGTGGCTACACCTTC.